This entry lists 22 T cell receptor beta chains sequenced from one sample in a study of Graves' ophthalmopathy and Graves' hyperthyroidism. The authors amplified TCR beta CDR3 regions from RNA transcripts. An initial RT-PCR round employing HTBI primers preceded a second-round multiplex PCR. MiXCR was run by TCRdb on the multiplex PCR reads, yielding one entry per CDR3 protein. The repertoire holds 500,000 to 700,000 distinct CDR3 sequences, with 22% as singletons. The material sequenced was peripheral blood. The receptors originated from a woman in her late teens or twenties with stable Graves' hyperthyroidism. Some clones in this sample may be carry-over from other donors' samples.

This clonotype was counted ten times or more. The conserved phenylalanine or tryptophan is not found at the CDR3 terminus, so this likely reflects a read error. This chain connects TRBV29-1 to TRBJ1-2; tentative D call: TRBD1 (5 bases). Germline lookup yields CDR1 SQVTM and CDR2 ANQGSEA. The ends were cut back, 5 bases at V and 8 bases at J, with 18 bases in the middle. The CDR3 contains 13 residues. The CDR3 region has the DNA TGCAGCGTTTTTATAGGGGACGCATGGGGCTACACCCTC. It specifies CSVFIGDAWGYTL.

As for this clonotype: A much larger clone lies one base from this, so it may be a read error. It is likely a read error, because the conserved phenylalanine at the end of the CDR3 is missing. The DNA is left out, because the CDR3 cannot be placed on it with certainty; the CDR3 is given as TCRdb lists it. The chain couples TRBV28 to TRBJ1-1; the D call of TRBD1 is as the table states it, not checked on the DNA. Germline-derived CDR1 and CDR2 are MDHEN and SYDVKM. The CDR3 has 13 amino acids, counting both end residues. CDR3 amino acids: CASRGQAVSEPFY.

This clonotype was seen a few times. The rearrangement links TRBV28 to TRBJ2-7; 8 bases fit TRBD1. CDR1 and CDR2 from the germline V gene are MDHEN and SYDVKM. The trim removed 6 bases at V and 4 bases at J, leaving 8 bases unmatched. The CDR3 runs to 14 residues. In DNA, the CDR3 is TGTGCCAGCAGAAACAGGGGGTCGCGGTACGAGCAGTACTTC. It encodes CASRNRGSRYEQYF.

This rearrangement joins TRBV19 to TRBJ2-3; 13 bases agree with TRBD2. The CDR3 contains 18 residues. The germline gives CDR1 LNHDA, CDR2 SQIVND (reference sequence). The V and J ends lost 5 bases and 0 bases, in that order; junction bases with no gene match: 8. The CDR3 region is CASSFGLAGDSSTDTQYF. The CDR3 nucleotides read TGTGCCAGTAGTTTCGGACTAGCGGGGGATTCTAGCACAGATACGCAGTATTTT.

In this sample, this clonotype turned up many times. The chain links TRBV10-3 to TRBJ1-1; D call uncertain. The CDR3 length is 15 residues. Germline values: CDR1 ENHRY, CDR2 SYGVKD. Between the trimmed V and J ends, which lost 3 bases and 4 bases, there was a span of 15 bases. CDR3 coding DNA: TGTGCCATCAGTGATCCCGGCCTTTTAGGCACTGAAGCTTTCTTT. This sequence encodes CAISDPGLLGTEAFF.

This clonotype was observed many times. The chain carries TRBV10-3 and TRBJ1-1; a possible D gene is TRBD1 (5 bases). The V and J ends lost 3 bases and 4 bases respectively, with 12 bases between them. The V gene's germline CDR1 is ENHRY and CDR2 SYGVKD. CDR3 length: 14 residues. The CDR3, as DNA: TGTGCCATCAGTGATCCTCGGAGGGGCACTGAAGCTTTCTTT. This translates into CAISDPRRGTEAFF.

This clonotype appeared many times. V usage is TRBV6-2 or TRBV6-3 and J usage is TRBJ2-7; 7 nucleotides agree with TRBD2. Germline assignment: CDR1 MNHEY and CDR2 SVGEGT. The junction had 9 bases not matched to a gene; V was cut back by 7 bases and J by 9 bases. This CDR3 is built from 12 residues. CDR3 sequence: CASTQSRGVQYF. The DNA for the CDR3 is TGTGCCAGCACTCAATCTCGGGGGGTGCAGTACTTC.

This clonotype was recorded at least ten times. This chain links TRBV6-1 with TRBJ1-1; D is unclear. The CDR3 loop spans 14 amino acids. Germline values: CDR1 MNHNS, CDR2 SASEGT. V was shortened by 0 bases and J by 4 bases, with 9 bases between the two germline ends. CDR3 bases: TGTGCCAGCAGTGAAGCAAGTGGGGTCACTGAAGCTTTCTTT. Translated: CASSEASGVTEAFF.

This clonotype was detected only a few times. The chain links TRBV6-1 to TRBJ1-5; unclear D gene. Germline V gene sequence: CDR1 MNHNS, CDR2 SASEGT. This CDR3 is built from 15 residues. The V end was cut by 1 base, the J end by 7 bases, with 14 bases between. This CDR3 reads CASSEVGGPGQPQHF. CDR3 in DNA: TGTGCCAGCAGTGAAGTCGGCGGCCCCGGGCAGCCCCAGCATTTT.

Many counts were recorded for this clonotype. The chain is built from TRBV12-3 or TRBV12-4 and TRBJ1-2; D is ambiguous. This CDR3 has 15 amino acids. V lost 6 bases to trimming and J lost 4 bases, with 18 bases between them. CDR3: CASSPSRSNAYGYTF. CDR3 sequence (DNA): TGTGCCAGCAGCCCATCCAGAAGTAATGCCTATGGCTACACCTTC.

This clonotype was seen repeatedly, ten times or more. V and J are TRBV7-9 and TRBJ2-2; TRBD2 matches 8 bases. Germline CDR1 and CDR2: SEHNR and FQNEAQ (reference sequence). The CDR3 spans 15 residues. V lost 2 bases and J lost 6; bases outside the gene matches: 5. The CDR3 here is CASSLQRERAGELFF. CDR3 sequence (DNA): TGTGCCAGCAGCTTACAGCGGGAGAGGGCCGGGGAGCTGTTTTTT.

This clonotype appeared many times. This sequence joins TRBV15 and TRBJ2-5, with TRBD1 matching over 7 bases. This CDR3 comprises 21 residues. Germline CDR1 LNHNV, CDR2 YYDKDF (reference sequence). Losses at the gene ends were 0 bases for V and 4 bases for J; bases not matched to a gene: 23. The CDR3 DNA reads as TGTGCCACCAGCAGAGAAAGTGCGGTGACAGGGTGGTTGAGTACGGGAGAGACCCAGTACTTC. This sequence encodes CATSRESAVTGWLSTGETQYF. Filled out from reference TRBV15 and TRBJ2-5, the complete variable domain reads DAMVIQNPRYQVTQFGKPVTLSCSQTLNHNVMYWYQQKSSQAPKLLFHYYDKDFNNEADTPDNFQSRRPNTSFCFLDIRSPGLGDTAMYLCATSRESAVTGWLSTGETQYFGPGTRLLVL.

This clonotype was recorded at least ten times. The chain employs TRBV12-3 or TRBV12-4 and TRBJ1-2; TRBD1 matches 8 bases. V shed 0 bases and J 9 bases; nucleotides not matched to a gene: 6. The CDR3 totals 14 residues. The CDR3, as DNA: TGTGCCAGCAGTTTAGCGAGCCAGGGGGCTAGCTACACCTTC. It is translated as CASSLASQGASYTF.

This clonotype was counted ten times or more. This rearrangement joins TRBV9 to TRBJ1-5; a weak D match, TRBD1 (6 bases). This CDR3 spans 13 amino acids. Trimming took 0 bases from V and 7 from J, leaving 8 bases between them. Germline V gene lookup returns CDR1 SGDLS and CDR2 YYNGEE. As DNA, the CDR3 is TGTGCCAGCAGCGTAGGGGGGCGGCAGCCCCAGCATTTT. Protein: CASSVGGRQPQHF.

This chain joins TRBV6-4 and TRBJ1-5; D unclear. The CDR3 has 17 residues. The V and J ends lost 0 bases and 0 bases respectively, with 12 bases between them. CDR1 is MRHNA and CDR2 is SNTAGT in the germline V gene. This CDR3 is CASSDSPGQVSNQPQHF. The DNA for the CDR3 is TGTGCCAGCAGTGACTCGCCCGGGCAGGTTAGCAATCAGCCCCAGCATTTT.

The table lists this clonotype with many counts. CDR3 DNA sequence: TGTGCCAGCAGTCCGGGACTAGCGGGAGGGGGCGAGACCCAGTACTTC. Protein: CASSPGLAGGGETQYF. This rearrangement joins TRBV2 to TRBJ2-5; 16 bases match TRBD2. With V trimmed by 5 bases and J by 5 bases, 5 bases remained unmatched. This CDR3 has 16 residues. Germline V lookup: CDR1 SNHLY, CDR2 FYNNEI.

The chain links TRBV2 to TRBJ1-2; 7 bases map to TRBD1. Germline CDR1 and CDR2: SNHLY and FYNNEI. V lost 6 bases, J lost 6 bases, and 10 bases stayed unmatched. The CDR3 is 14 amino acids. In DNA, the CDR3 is TGTGCCAGCAGCTCAGACAGGGCCGAAAATGGCTACACCTTC. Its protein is CASSSDRAENGYTF. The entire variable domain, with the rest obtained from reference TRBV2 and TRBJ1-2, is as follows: EPEVTQTPSHQVTQMGQEVILRCVPISNHLYFYWYRQILGQKVEFLVSFYNNEISEKSEIFDDQFSVERPDGSNFTLKIRSTKLEDSAMYFCASSSDRAENGYTFGSGTRLTVV.

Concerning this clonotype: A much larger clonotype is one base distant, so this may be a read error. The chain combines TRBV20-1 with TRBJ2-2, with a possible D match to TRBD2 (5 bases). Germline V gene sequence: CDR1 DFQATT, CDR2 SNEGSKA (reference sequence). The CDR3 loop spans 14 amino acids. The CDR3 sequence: CSASSAGNTGELLF. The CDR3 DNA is TGCAGTGCTAGTTCTGCGGGTAACACCGGGGAGCTGTTGTTT.

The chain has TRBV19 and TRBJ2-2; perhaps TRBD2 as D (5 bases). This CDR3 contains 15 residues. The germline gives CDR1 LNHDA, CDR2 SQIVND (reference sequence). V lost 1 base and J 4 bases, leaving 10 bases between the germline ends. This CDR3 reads CASSIGLAGTGELFF. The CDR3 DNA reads TGTGCCAGTAGTATAGGCTTGGCGGGCACCGGGGAGCTGTTTTTT.

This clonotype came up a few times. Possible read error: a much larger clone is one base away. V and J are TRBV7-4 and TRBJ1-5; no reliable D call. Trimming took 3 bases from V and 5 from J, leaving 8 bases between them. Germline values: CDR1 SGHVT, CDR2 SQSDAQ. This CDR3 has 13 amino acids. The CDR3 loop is CASSFSPDQPQHF. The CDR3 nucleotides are TGTGCCAGCAGCTTTTCGCCGGATCAGCCCCAGCATTTT.

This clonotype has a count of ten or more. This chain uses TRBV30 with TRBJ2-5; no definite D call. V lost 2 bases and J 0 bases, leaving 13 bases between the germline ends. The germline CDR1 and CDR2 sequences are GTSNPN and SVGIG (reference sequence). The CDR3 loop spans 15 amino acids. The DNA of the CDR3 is TGTGCCTGGAGTTCTTCCCCCGGAAACCAAGAGACCCAGTACTTC. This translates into CAWSSSPGNQETQYF.

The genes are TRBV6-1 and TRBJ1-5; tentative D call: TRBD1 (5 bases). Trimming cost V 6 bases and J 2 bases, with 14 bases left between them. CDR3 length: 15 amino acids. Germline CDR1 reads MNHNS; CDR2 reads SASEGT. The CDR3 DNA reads TGTGCCAGCAGGGACAACCTCCTGGGCAATCAGCCCCAGCATTTT. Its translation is CASRDNLLGNQPQHF.